What follows are 22 T cell receptor beta chains derived from one specimen sequenced in a study of T cell responses to AZD1222 COVID-19 vaccine. The protocol was immunoSEQ multiplex PCR, while the TCRdb copy is restricted to in-frame clones and leaves out a portion. This table holds 150,000 to 200,000 clones, about 92% found once. The sequencing used peripheral blood, collected on day 0 of AZD1222 vaccination. These receptors all come from an adult in good health.

The V gene is TRBV19, the J gene TRBJ1-1; possible D gene TRBD1, 5 bases. V was shortened by 0 bases and J by 6 bases, with 14 bases between the two germline ends. The CDR3 contains 15 residues. Looked up from germline, CDR1 is LNHDA and CDR2 is SQIVND (reference sequence). This chain's CDR3 is CASSIDLFRGPEAFF. The CDR3 DNA sequence: TGTGCCAGTAGTATAGATCTATTTAGGGGCCCTGAAGCTTTCTTT.

The rearrangement uses TRBV10-3 and TRBJ1-1; 9 bases fit TRBD1. The V segment lost 5 bases and the J segment 0 bases; nucleotides outside the gene matches: 1. The CDR3 runs to 14 residues. Looked up from germline, CDR1 is ENHRY and CDR2 is SYGVKD. This chain's CDR3 is CAISRQGVNTEAFF. CDR3 DNA: TGTGCCATCAGTCGACAGGGGGTGAACACTGAAGCTTTCTTT.

This chain links TRBV11-3 with TRBJ1-1; 7 bases are a match to TRBD1. The germline CDR1 and CDR2 sequences are SGHNT and YENEEA. The CDR3 consists of 14 residues. Trimming cost V 8 bases and J 6 bases; bases outside gene matches: 12. Here the CDR3 reads CASGRGGASAEAFF. DNA of the CDR3: TGTGCCAGCGGACGAGGGGGCGCGTCCGCTGAAGCTTTCTTT.

As to this clone: Relative to the germline gene, one junction end is altered; a read error may explain this. V is TRBV19 and J is TRBJ2-7; 12 nucleotides line up with TRBD1. The germline gives CDR1 LNHDA, CDR2 SQIVND (reference sequence). The CDR3 sequence is 13 residues long. The CDR3 protein is CASSMGQGASAVF. As DNA, the CDR3 is TGTGCCAGTAGTATGGGACAGGGGGCCTCCGCGGTCTTC.

The gene calls are TRBV5-1 and TRBJ2-7; D is unresolved. Between the trimmed V and J ends, which lost 1 base and 0 bases, there was a span of 8 bases. Per the germline V gene, CDR1 is SGHRS and CDR2 is YFSETQ. The CDR3 is 14 amino acids. CDR3 residues: CASSLTQSSYEQYF. CDR3 DNA: TGCGCCAGCAGCTTGACTCAAAGCTCCTACGAGCAGTACTTC.

The rearrangement uses TRBV28 and TRBJ2-2; no clear D. The germline V gene has CDR1 MDHEN and CDR2 SYDVKM. CDR3 length: 14 amino acids. V was cut by 7 bases and J by 3 bases, with 12 bases left in between. CDR3 bases: TGTGCCAGCACTAGACCGGGCCACACCGGGGAGCTGTTTTTT. Amino acids: CASTRPGHTGELFF.

This CDR3 reads CASSQDSSPDTQYF. The CDR3, as DNA: TGTGCCAGCAGCCAAGATAGCTCTCCAGATACGCAGTATTTT. The chain couples TRBV3-1 (or the pseudogene TRBV3-2) to TRBJ2-3; D is uncertain. The CDR3 consists of 14 residues. The germline V gene encodes CDR1 LGHDT and CDR2 YNNKEL (reference sequence). Trimming left V 0 bases short and J 4 bases short, with 8 bases between.

The chain couples TRBV4-3 to TRBJ1-5; a weak D match, TRBD1 (6 bases). This CDR3 has 13 amino acids. The germline V gene encodes CDR1 LGHNA and CDR2 YSLEER. Trimming took 4 bases from V and 7 from J, leaving 11 bases between them. The CDR3 reads CASSRGLGQPQHF. DNA of the CDR3: TGCGCCAGCAGCCGGGGGCTTGGGCAGCCCCAGCATTTT.

The V and J genes are TRBV12-3 or TRBV12-4 and TRBJ1-1; D is ambiguous. V lost 5 bases and J 1 base, leaving 8 bases between the germline ends. CDR3 length: 13 residues. For the CDR3, the DNA is TGTGCCAGCAGTCTCGGACCGAACACTGAAGCTTTCTTT. This translates into CASSLGPNTEAFF.

This sequence joins TRBV3-1 (or the pseudogene TRBV3-2) and TRBJ1-3, with 8 bases that match TRBD1. The V gene end was trimmed by 4 bases and the J gene end by 2 bases; junction bases not matched to a gene: 7. The CDR3 has 16 amino acids. Germline V lookup: CDR1 LGHDT, CDR2 YNNKEL (reference sequence). The CDR3 region has the DNA TGTGCCAGCAGCCCACATCCGGGACAGGCTGGAAACACCATATATTTT. Protein product: CASSPHPGQAGNTIYF.

V usage is TRBV25-1 and J usage is TRBJ1-1; D may be TRBD1 (6 bases). Germline-derived CDR1 and CDR2 are MGHDK and SYGVNS. CDR3 size: 11 residues. Trimming removed 6 bases from V and 7 bases from J, with 9 bases in between. CDR3 in DNA: TGTGCCAGCAGAGGGGGTGTTGAAGCTTTCTTT. It specifies CASRGGVEAFF.

The chain is built from TRBV5-1 and TRBJ2-3; tentatively, D is TRBD1 (6 bases). This CDR3 has 14 amino acids. V was trimmed by 4 bases and J by 4 bases, leaving 13 bases between them. The germline V gene has CDR1 SGHRS and CDR2 YFSETQ. This CDR3 is CASSDVQGPDTQYF. CDR3 DNA: TGCGCCAGCAGCGATGTACAGGGACCAGATACGCAGTATTTT.

This clone was observed a single time. V gene TRBV19 combines with J gene TRBJ2-1; D may correspond to TRBD1 or TRBD2 (5 bases each). The CDR3 spans 15 residues. Germline V lookup: CDR1 LNHDA, CDR2 SQIVND (reference sequence). V was cut by 2 bases and J by 7 bases, with 15 bases left in between. The CDR3 here is CASSIQGVSGNEQFF. The CDR3 region has the DNA TGTGCCAGTAGTATACAGGGAGTTTCAGGGAATGAGCAGTTCTTC.

The chain links TRBV11-3 to TRBJ2-7; TRBD1 might be the D (6 bases). The V end was cut by 3 bases, the J end by 4 bases, with 10 bases between. The CDR3 has 13 amino acids. CDR1 is SGHNT and CDR2 is YENEEA in the germline V gene. DNA of the CDR3: TGTGCCAGCAGCTTGGGCAGGGGATACGAGCAGTACTTC. It yields the protein CASSLGRGYEQYF.

This clone came up once. CDR3 residues: CASSPSAGKRNTEAFF. The CDR3 nucleotides are TGTGCCAGCAGCCCCTCAGCAGGGAAACGAAACACTGAAGCTTTCTTT. This chain joins TRBV21-1 and TRBJ1-1; the table's TRBD1 call for D was not verified on the DNA. TRBV21-1 is a documented pseudogene. CDR3 length: 16 residues.

This clone has just one count. This chain links TRBV6-5 with TRBJ1-1; D gene uncertain. V lost 7 bases and J lost 1, with 10 bases in between. Germline CDR1 MNHEY, CDR2 SVGAGI. The CDR3 sequence is 13 residues long. CDR3 DNA sequence: TGTGCCAGCACCATCCACCCGAACACTGAAGCTTTCTTT. Its protein is CASTIHPNTEAFF.

The chain couples TRBV4-3 to TRBJ2-7; D remains ambiguous. The V gene's germline CDR1 is LGHNA and CDR2 YSLEER. The ends were cut back, 4 bases at V and 0 bases at J, with 4 bases in the middle. This CDR3 spans 12 amino acids. The CDR3 loop is CASSLSSYEQYF. DNA of the CDR3: TGCGCCAGCAGCCTAAGCTCCTACGAGCAGTACTTC.

V usage is TRBV13 and J usage is TRBJ1-3, with a tentative D call TRBD1 (6 bases). Trimming stripped 3 bases from V and 0 bases from J, with 9 bases between. The CDR3 runs to 15 residues. Germline CDR1 reads PRHDT; CDR2 reads FYEKMQ (reference sequence). The DNA of the CDR3 is TGTGCCAGCAGCTTTAACAGGGACTCTGGAAACACCATATATTTT. It yields the protein CASSFNRDSGNTIYF.

The J gene is TRBJ1-6, the V gene TRBV6-6, with 9 nucleotides matching TRBD1. Unmatched junction bases numbered 5, after V lost 8 bases and J lost 9 bases. Germline values: CDR1 MNHNY, CDR2 SVGAGI (reference sequence). This CDR3 has 13 residues. CDR3 sequence reads: CASRDRGSSPLHF. The DNA of the CDR3 is TGTGCCAGCCGCGACAGGGGGAGTTCACCCCTCCACTTT.

This chain uses TRBV5-1 with TRBJ1-1, with D tentatively TRBD1 (5 bases). CDR1 and CDR2 (germline): SGHRS, YFSETQ. With 4 bases removed from V and 0 bases from J, the gap between germline ends came to 13 bases. There are 15 residues in the CDR3. CDR3 loop: CASSARGEMNTEAFF. The CDR3 DNA follows: TGCGCCAGCAGCGCCCGGGGGGAAATGAACACTGAAGCTTTCTTT.

This rearrangement joins TRBV27 to TRBJ1-4, with D tentatively TRBD1 (5 bases). The germline CDR1 and CDR2 sequences are MNHEY and SMNVEV (reference sequence). The V end was cut by 5 bases, the J end by 10 bases, with 17 bases between. This CDR3 is built from 14 residues. The CDR3 nucleotides are TGTGCCAGCAGTGGACTCCGGGACCCCCGAAAACTGTTTTTT. Protein: CASSGLRDPRKLFF.

This chain joins TRBV9 and TRBJ1-3; the match to TRBD1 covers 9 bases. After removal of 8 bases from V and 2 bases from J, the junction contained 5 bases not matched to a gene. CDR3 length: 14 residues. CDR1 and CDR2 from the germline V gene are SGDLS and YYNGEE. The CDR3 is CASAGTGTGNTIYF. The CDR3 DNA follows: TGTGCCAGTGCGGGGACAGGGACTGGAAACACCATATATTTT.